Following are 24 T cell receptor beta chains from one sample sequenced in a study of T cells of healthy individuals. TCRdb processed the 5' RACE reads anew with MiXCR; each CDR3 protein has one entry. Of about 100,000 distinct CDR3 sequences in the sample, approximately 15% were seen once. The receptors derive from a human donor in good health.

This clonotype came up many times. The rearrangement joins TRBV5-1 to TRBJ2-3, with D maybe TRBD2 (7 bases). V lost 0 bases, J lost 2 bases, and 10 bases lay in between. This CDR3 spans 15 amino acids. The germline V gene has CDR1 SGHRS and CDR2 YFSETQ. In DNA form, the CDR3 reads TGCGCCAGCAGCTTGGGGGGGGGGCCCACAGATACGCAGTATTTT. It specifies CASSLGGGPTDTQYF.

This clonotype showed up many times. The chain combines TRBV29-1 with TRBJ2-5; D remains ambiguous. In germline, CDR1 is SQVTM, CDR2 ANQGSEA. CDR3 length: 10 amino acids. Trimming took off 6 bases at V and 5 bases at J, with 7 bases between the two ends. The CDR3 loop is CSVLNETQYF. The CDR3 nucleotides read TGCAGCGTCCTAAACGAGACCCAGTACTTC.

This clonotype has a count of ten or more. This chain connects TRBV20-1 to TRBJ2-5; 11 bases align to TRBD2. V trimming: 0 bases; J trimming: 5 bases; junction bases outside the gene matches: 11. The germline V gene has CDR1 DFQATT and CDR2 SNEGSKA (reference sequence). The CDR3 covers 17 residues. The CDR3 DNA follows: TGCAGTGCTAGAGATGCCCTAGCGGGAGGAAGGGGGGAGACCCAGTACTTC. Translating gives CSARDALAGGRGETQYF.

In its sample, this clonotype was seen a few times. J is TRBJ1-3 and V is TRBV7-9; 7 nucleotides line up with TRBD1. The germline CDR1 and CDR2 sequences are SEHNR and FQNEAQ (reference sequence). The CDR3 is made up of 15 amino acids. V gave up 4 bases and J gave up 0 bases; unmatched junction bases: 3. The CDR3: CASSSRDSSGNTIYF. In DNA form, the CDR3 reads TGTGCCAGCAGCTCCCGGGACAGCTCTGGAAACACCATATATTTT.

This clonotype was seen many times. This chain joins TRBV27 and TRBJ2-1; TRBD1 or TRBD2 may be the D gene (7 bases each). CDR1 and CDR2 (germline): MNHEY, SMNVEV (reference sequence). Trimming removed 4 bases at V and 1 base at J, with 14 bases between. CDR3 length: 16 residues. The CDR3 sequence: CASSYSGGESYNEQFF. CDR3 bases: TGTGCCAGCAGTTATTCAGGGGGGGAATCCTACAATGAGCAGTTCTTC.

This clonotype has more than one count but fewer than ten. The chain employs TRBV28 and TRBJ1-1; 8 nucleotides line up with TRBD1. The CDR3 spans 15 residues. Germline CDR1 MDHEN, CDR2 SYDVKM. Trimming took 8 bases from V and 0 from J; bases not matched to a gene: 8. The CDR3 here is CASLSGQGLNTEAFF. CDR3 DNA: TGTGCCAGCCTATCAGGACAGGGCCTGAACACTGAAGCTTTCTTT. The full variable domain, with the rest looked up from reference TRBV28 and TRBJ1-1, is DVKVTQSSRYLVKRTGEKVFLECVQDMDHENMFWYRQDPGLGLRLIYFSYDVKMKEKGDIPEGYSVSREKKERFSLILESASTNQTSMYLCASLSGQGLNTEAFFGQGTRLTVV.

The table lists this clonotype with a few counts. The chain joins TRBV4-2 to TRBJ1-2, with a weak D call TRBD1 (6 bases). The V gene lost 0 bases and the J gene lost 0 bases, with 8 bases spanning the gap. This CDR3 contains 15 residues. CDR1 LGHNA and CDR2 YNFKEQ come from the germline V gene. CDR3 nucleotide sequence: TGTGCCAGCAGCCAAGAAGCAGGGGCTAACTATGGCTACACCTTC. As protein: CASSQEAGANYGYTF.

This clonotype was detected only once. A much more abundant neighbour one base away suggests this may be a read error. CDR3 DNA: TGTGCCAGCGGACTTGGGACAGCCGGGACTAGCGGGAATGGGCAGTTCTTC. This encodes CASGLGTAGTSGNGQFF. This chain connects TRBV12-3 or TRBV12-4 to TRBJ2-1, with 13 bases that match TRBD2. CDR3 length: 17 amino acids.

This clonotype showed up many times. The CDR3 DNA follows: TGTGCCAGCAGTTTTGGGGGCTCTGGAAACACCATATATTTT. Protein sequence: CASSFGGSGNTIYF. The chain combines TRBV12-3 or TRBV12-4 with TRBJ1-3, with TRBD1 as a possible D gene (5 bases). The CDR3 loop spans 14 amino acids. V dropped 3 bases and J dropped 0 bases, with 6 bases sitting between them.

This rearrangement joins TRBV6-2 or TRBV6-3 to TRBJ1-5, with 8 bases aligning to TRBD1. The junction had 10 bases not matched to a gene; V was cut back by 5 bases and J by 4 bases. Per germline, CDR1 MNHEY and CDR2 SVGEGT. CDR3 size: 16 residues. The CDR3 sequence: CASSIIGQGANQPQHF. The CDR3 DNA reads TGTGCCAGCAGTATTATCGGGCAGGGGGCAAATCAGCCCCAGCATTTT.

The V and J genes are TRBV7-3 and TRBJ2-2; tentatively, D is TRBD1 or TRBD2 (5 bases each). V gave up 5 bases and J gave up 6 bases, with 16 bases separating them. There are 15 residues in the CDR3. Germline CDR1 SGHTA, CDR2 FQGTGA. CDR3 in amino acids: CASSQGGTRAGELFF. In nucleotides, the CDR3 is TGTGCCAGCAGCCAGGGTGGGACCAGGGCCGGGGAGCTGTTTTTT. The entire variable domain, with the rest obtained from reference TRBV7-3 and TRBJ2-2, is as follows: GAGVSQTPSNKVTEKGKYVELRCDPISGHTALYWYRQSLGQGPEFLIYFQGTGAADDSGLPNDRFFAVRPEGSVSTLKIQRTERGDSAVYLCASSQGGTRAGELFFGEGSRLTVL.

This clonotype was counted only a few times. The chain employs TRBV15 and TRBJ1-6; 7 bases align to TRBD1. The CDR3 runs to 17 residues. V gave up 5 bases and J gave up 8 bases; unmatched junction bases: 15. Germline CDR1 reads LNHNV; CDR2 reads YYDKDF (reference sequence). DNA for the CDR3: TGTGCCACCAGCGGGAGAGAACAGGGGATCGGGTATTCACCCCTCCACTTT. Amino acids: CATSGREQGIGYSPLHF. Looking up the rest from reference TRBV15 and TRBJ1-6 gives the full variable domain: DAMVIQNPRYQVTQFGKPVTLSCSQTLNHNVMYWYQQKSSQAPKLLFHYYDKDFNNEADTPDNFQSRRPNTSFCFLDIRSPGLGDTAMYLCATSGREQGIGYSPLHFGNGTRLTVT.

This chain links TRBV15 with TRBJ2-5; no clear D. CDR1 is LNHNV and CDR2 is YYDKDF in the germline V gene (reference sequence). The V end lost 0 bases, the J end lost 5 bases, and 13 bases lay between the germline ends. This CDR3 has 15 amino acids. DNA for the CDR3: TGTGCCACCAGCAGAGATCGAACCACTGGGGAGACCCAGTACTTC. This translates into CATSRDRTTGETQYF.

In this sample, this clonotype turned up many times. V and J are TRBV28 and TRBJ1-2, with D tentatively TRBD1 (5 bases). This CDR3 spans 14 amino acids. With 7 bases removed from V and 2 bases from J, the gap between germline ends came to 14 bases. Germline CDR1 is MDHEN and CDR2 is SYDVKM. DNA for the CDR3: TGTGCCAGCACCGAAGTGACAGTCAACTATGGCTACACCTTC. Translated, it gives CASTEVTVNYGYTF.

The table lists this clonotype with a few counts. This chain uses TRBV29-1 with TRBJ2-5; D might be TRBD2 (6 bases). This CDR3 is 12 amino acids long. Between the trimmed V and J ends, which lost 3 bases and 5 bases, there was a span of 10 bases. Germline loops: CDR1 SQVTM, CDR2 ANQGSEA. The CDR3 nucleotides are TGCAGCGTTGAGGGACTTGGGGAGACCCAGTACTTC. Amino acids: CSVEGLGETQYF.

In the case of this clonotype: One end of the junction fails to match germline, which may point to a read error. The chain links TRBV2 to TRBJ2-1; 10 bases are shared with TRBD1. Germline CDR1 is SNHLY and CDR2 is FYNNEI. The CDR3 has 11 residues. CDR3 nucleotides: TGTGCCAGCAGCTCCGGGACAGGGGCCATCTTC. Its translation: CASSSGTGAIF.

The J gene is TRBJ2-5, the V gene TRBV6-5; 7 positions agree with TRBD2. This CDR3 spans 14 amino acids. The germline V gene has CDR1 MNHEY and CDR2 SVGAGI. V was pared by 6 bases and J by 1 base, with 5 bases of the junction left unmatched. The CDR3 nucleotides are TGTGCCAGCAGGGGAGGGACGGCCCAAGAGACCCAGTACTTC. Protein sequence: CASRGGTAQETQYF.

The CDR3 DNA is TGCGCCAGCAGCCAAGCCGGGAGGGCGAATACGCAGTATTTT. It yields the protein CASSQAGRANTQYF. J is TRBJ2-3 and V is TRBV4-3; TRBD2 agrees at 8 bases. The CDR3 is made up of 14 amino acids. Germline CDR1 LGHNA, CDR2 YSLEER. With 1 base clipped from V and 7 bases from J, the junction kept 4 bases outside the gene matches.

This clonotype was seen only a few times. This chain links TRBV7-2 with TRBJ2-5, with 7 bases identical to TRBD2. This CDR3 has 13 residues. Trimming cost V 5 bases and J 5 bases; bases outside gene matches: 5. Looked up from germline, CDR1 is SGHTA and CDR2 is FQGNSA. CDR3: CASSPRLAETQYF. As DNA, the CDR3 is TGTGCCAGCAGCCCCAGACTAGCTGAGACCCAGTACTTC.

The CDR3 DNA reads TGTGCCAGCAGCTTGGCCGGAAACATTCAGTACTTC. This codes for CASSLAGNIQYF. J is TRBJ2-4 and V is TRBV5-5; D not resolved. The CDR3 is 12 amino acids. The germline V gene has CDR1 SGHKS and CDR2 YYEKEE (reference sequence). V gave up 0 bases and J gave up 6 bases, with 4 bases separating them.

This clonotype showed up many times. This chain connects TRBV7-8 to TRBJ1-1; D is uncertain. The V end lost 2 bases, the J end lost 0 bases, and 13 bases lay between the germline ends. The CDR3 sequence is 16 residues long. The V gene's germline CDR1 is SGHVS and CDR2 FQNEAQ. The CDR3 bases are TGTGCCAGCAGCTTATATTTGGAGGGTGTGAACACTGAAGCTTTCTTT. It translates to CASSLYLEGVNTEAFF.

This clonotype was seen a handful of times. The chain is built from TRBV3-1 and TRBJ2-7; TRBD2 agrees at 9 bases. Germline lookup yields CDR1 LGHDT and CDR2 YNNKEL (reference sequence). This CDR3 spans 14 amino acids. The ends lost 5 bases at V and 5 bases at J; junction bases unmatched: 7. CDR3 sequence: CASSDSGTSNEQYF. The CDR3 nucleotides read TGTGCCAGCAGCGACAGCGGGACTAGCAACGAGCAGTACTTC.

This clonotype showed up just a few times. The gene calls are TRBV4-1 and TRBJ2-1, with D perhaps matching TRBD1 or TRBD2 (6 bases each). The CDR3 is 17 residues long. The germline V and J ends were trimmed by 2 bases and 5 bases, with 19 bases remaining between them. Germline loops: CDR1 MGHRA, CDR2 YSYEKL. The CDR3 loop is CASSQMAPGARNNEQFF. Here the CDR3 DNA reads TGCGCCAGCAGCCAAATGGCCCCGGGGGCAAGAAACAATGAGCAGTTCTTC.

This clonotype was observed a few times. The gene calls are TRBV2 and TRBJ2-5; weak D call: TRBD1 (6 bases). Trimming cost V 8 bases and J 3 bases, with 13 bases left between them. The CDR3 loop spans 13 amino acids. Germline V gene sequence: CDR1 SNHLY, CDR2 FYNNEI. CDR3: CASETDRKETQYF. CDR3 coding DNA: TGTGCCAGCGAGACGGACAGAAAAGAGACCCAGTACTTC.